The 20 T cell receptor beta chains below all came from one sample that was sequenced in a study of blood T cell repertoires in COVID-19. TCRdb's copy holds only in-frame clones and misses some; the assay was immunoSEQ multiplex PCR. In the table there are approximately 50,000 clones, 80% to 95% of which are singletons. The sequenced material came from peripheral blood. Every receptor here comes from a man aged 50-60 years with active COVID-19.

This chain uses TRBV14 with TRBJ1-1, with unresolved D. Germline lookup yields CDR1 SGHDN and CDR2 FVKESK. The V end was cut by 1 base, the J end by 0 bases, with 6 bases between. The CDR3 is made up of 14 amino acids. CDR3 region: CASSQGRMNTEAFF. The CDR3 nucleotides are TGTGCCAGCAGCCAAGGCAGAATGAACACTGAAGCTTTCTTT.

The chain uses TRBV6-2 or TRBV6-3 and TRBJ2-3; 7 nucleotides line up with TRBD1. From germline, CDR1 is MNHEY and CDR2 SVGEGT. The ends lost 2 bases at V and 0 bases at J; junction bases unmatched: 2. This CDR3 is built from 15 residues. The CDR3 reads CASSYRDRSTDTQYF. Here the CDR3 DNA reads TGTGCCAGCAGTTACCGGGACAGAAGCACAGATACGCAGTATTTT.

V usage is TRBV18 and J usage is TRBJ2-7; 7 bases are shared with TRBD1. This CDR3 is 15 amino acids long. CDR1 is KGHSH and CDR2 is LQKENI in the germline V gene. Losses at the gene ends were 6 bases for V and 0 bases for J; bases not matched to a gene: 8. The CDR3 protein is CASSRNRGSSYEQYF. The DNA of the CDR3 is TGTGCCAGCTCGAGGAACAGGGGTAGCTCCTACGAGCAGTACTTC. The entire variable domain, with the rest obtained from reference TRBV18 and TRBJ2-7, is as follows: NAGVMQNPRHLVRRRGQEARLRCSPMKGHSHVYWYRQLPEEGLKFMVYLQKENIIDESGMPKERFSAEFPKEGPSILRIQQVVRGDSAAYFCASSRNRGSSYEQYFGPGTRLTVT.

The chain combines TRBV7-9 with TRBJ2-7; D perhaps matches TRBD2 (6 bases). Trimming took off 8 bases at V and 0 bases at J, with 11 bases between the two ends. This CDR3 region has 13 residues. Germline V gene data show CDR1 as SEHNR and CDR2 as FQNEAQ (reference sequence). The CDR3 sequence is CASGVGGSYEQYF. The CDR3 DNA follows: TGTGCCAGCGGGGTGGGGGGCTCCTACGAGCAGTACTTC.

The chain carries TRBV5-1 and TRBJ2-5; 8 bases align to TRBD2. Unmatched junction bases numbered 11, after V lost 5 bases and J lost 2 bases. The CDR3 totals 16 residues. Germline CDR1 reads SGHRS; CDR2 reads YFSETQ. CDR3: CASRMREGGGQETQYF. DNA for the CDR3: TGCGCCAGCAGGATGAGGGAAGGCGGGGGGCAAGAGACCCAGTACTTC.

This chain links TRBV6-4 with TRBJ2-7; D remains unclear. CDR3 length: 15 amino acids. The germline V and J ends were trimmed by 4 bases and 0 bases, with 13 bases remaining between them. Germline V gene sequence: CDR1 MRHNA, CDR2 SNTAGT. The DNA for the CDR3 is TGTGCCAGCAGTGTTCTCCCAGGTCCCTCCTACGAGCAGTACTTC. Encoded protein: CASSVLPGPSYEQYF.

The gene calls are TRBV21-1 and TRBJ2-3; TRBD2, as called in the table, went unchecked against the DNA. TRBV21-1 is marked as a pseudogene. This CDR3 has 21 amino acids. The CDR3 bases are TGTGCCAGCAGCAAAAGCAAGGGGGGGTGGTCCGCCCGGGGTAGCACAGATACGCAGTATTTT. It specifies CASSKSKGGWSARGSTDTQYF.

V usage is TRBV7-2 and J usage is TRBJ1-5; D possibly corresponds to TRBD1 (6 bases). CDR3 length equals 15 residues. Germline assignment: CDR1 SGHTA and CDR2 FQGNSA. Trimming left V 3 bases short and J 5 bases short, with 14 bases between. The CDR3 protein is CASSLAGGAHQPQHF. The CDR3 DNA follows: TGTGCCAGCAGCTTGGCGGGGGGGGCACATCAGCCCCAGCATTTT.

The gene calls are TRBV29-1 and TRBJ2-5, with a possible D match to TRBD1 (6 bases). CDR3 length: 14 residues. Germline V gene lookup returns CDR1 SQVTM and CDR2 ANQGSEA. Deletions cut 3 bases from V and 4 bases from J, with 15 bases between. The CDR3 loop is CSVDLTGNLETQYF. The DNA of the CDR3 is TGCAGCGTTGATTTAACAGGGAACTTAGAGACCCAGTACTTC.

V and J are TRBV5-1 and TRBJ2-3; tentatively, D is TRBD1 (6 bases). CDR1 and CDR2 (germline): SGHRS, YFSETQ. With 0 bases removed from V and 3 bases from J, the gap between germline ends came to 14 bases. This CDR3 spans 16 amino acids. The CDR3 loop is CASSLDLAGATDTQYF. Here the CDR3 DNA reads TGCGCCAGCAGCTTGGACTTGGCAGGGGCGACAGATACGCAGTATTTT.

This clone was found a few times. The chain uses TRBV4-2 and TRBJ2-7, with 11 bases matching TRBD2. Trimming took 1 base from V and 5 from J; bases not matched to a gene: 1. The CDR3 runs 14 residues. Germline assignment: CDR1 LGHNA and CDR2 YNFKEQ. The DNA for the CDR3 is TGTGCCAGCAGCCAAGTACTAGCGGGGGACGAGCAGTACTTC. This gives the protein CASSQVLAGDEQYF.

This chain connects TRBV24-1 to TRBJ2-2; possible D gene TRBD1, 6 bases. Trimming took off 3 bases at V and 7 bases at J, with 26 bases between the two ends. Germline V gene data show CDR1 as KGHDR and CDR2 as SFDVKD. CDR3 length equals 19 residues. For the CDR3, the DNA is TGTGCCACCAGTGATCAATATGAGAGGACAGAAGGGTGTTGCGGGGAGCTGTTTTTT. This translates into CATSDQYERTEGCCGELFF.

This chain uses TRBV7-8 with TRBJ2-1; 8 bases agree with TRBD2. Looked up from germline, CDR1 is SGHVS and CDR2 is FQNEAQ. V was pared by 2 bases and J by 0 bases, with 9 bases of the junction left unmatched. CDR3 size: 18 residues. The CDR3 nucleotides read TGTGCCAGCAGCTTATCCGGGGGGGACATCAGCTCCTACAATGAGCAGTTCTTC. Amino acids: CASSLSGGDISSYNEQFF.

This clone was seen only once. The V call is TRBV12-3 or TRBV12-4, the J call TRBJ2-7; D call uncertain. V was clipped by 0 bases and J by 6 bases, with 9 bases between them. The CDR3 contains 13 residues. DNA for the CDR3: TGTGCCAGCAGTTTAGCGCTAGTAGCCGAGCAGTACTTC. Residues: CASSLALVAEQYF.

V usage is TRBV21-1 and J usage is TRBJ2-7; the D segment call TRBD2 is taken from the table without a DNA check. TRBV21-1 has pseudogene status. The CDR3 has 13 amino acids. Here the CDR3 reads CASSETGMYEQYF. The CDR3 DNA reads TGTGCCAGCAGCGAGACGGGGATGTACGAGCAGTACTTC.

This sequence joins TRBV20-1 and TRBJ2-1; D gene uncertain. V was clipped by 3 bases and J by 5 bases, with 5 bases between them. In germline, CDR1 is DFQATT, CDR2 SNEGSKA (reference sequence). The CDR3 contains 11 residues. The CDR3: CSARADNEQFF. The CDR3, as DNA: TGCAGTGCTAGGGCCGACAATGAGCAGTTCTTC.

The genes are TRBV5-1 and TRBJ2-7, with 10 bases lining up with TRBD2. Trimming cost V 8 bases and J 2 bases; bases outside gene matches: 16. The germline CDR1 and CDR2 sequences are SGHRS and YFSETQ. This CDR3 contains 17 residues. The CDR3 is CARTTSGVLREPYEQYF. Here the CDR3 DNA reads TGCGCCAGGACAACTAGCGGGGTTCTTAGGGAACCCTACGAGCAGTACTTC.

This rearrangement joins TRBV30 to TRBJ1-1; 8 nucleotides agree with TRBD1. The CDR3 has 13 amino acids. In germline, CDR1 is GTSNPN, CDR2 SVGIG (reference sequence). J lost 7 bases, V lost 3 bases, and 7 bases had no gene match. DNA for the CDR3: TGTGCCTGGAGCGGGTCAGGGACAGGTGAAGCTTTCTTT. Translating it yields CAWSGSGTGEAFF. Together with reference TRBV30 and TRBJ1-1, the CDR3 gives the full variable domain: SQTIHQWPATLVQPVGSPLSLECTVEGTSNPNLYWYRQAAGRGLQLLFYSVGIGQISSEVPQNLSASRPQDRQFILSSKKLLLSDSGFYLCAWSGSGTGEAFFGQGTRLTVV.

The J gene is TRBJ2-7, the V gene TRBV7-2; 8 nucleotides line up with TRBD2. Germline V gives CDR1 SGHTA, CDR2 FQGNSA. The J segment lost 5 bases and the V segment lost 1 base, leaving 7 bases of the junction unmatched. CDR3 length: 15 residues. DNA for the CDR3: TGTGCCAGCAGCTTAGGCACTAGCGGTACTAACGAGCAGTACTTC. As protein: CASSLGTSGTNEQYF.

The chain carries TRBV3-1 (or the pseudogene TRBV3-2) and TRBJ1-1; D call uncertain. Between the trimmed V and J ends, which lost 4 bases and 0 bases, there was a span of 6 bases. CDR3 length: 13 residues. Germline loops: CDR1 LGHDT, CDR2 YNNKEL (reference sequence). The CDR3 is CASSLKLNTEAFF. CDR3 nucleotides: TGTGCCAGCAGCCTCAAGCTGAACACTGAAGCTTTCTTT.